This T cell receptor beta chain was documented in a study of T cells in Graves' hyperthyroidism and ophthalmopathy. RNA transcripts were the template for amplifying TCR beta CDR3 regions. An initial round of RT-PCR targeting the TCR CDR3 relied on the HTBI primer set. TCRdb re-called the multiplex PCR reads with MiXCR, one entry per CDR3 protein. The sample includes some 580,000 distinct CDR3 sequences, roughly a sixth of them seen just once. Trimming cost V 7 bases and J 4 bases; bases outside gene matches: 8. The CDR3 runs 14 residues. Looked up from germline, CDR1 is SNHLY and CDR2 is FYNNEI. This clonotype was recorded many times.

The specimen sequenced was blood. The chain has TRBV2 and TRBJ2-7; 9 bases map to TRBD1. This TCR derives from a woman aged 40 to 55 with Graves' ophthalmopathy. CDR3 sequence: CASIVGTGLYEQYF. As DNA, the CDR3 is TGTGCCAGCATTGTTGGGACAGGGCTTTACGAGCAGTACTTC.